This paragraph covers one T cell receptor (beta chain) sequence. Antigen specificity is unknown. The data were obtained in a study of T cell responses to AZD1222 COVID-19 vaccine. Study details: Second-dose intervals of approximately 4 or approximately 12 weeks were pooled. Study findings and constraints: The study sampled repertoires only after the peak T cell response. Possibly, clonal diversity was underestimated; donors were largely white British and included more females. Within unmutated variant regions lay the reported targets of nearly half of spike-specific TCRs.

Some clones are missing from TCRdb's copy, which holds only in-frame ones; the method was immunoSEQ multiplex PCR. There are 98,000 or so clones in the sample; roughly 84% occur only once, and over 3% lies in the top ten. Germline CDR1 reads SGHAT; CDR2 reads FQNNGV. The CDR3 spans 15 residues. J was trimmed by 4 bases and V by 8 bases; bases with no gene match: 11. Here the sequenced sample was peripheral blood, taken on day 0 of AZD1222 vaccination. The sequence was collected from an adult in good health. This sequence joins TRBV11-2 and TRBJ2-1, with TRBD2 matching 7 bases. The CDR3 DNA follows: TGTGCCAGCTGGGGGGGTAGCTCGGTTTACAATGAGCAGTTCTTC. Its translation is CASWGGSSVYNEQFF.